These T cell receptor beta chains were read from a single sample in a study of T cell responses to AZD1222 COVID-19 vaccine. Repertoires were generated with immunoSEQ multiplex PCR, while TCRdb's copy carries only in-frame clones and drops some. Of around 84,000 clones detected, around 91% appear once; the ten largest clones hold approximately 30%. The sample in question was peripheral blood, obtained on day 0 of AZD1222 vaccination. These receptors were obtained from an adult in good health. CDR3s include the opening cysteine and the closing phenylalanine or tryptophan. D genes are given only for firm matches. Size is stated for part of the rows, as once, few or many counts, or as a class when the clone is expanded.

D gene	V gene	clone size	J gene	CDR3 DNA	CDR3 protein
-	TRBV5-1	-	TRBJ2-2	TGCGCCAGCAGCTTTGTGGGGGAGCTGTTTTTT	CASSFVGELFF
TRBD1	TRBV11-3	-	TRBJ2-1	TGTGCCAGCAGCCTAGACAGGGACCAACCGGAGCAGTTCTTC	CASSLDRDQPEQFF
-	TRBV11-2	-	TRBJ2-5	TGTGCCAGCAGCATCGGAGGGCAGGGGCAAGAGACCCAGTACTTC	CASSIGGQGQETQYF
-	TRBV28	-	TRBJ1-1	TGTGCCAGCAGTTTCTACGCCAAGACCCCTATGAACACTGAAGCTTTCTTT	CASSFYAKTPMNTEAFF
TRBD1	TRBV5-4	-	TRBJ2-7	TGTGCCAGCAGCTTTGGACAGGGAGGGCAGTACTTC	CASSFGQGGQYF
-	TRBV12-3/TRBV12-4	-	TRBJ1-5	TGTGCCAGCAGGAAGAGGGAAAATCAGCCCCAGCATTTT	CASRKRENQPQHF
-	TRBV5-1	-	TRBJ1-2	TGCGCCAGCAGCTTCCAACAGGTGGACTACACCTTC	CASSFQQVDYTF
-	TRBV29-1	-	TRBJ2-7	TGCAGCGTGGTGGGGGCCAGGACCCCCTACGAGCAGTACTTC	CSVVGARTPYEQYF
-	TRBV29-1	-	TRBJ2-7	TGCAGCGTTGAAGATCGTGCTGCGTACGAGCAGTACTTC	CSVEDRAAYEQYF
-	TRBV5-1	-	TRBJ2-6	TGCGCCAGCAGCTTGGGACACAACTCTGGGGCCAACGTCCTGACTTTC	CASSLGHNSGANVLTF
-	TRBV2	-	TRBJ1-5	TGTGCCAGCAGTGAGGGGACCGTAGGGAGCAATCAGCCCCAGCATTTT	CASSEGTVGSNQPQHF
-	TRBV5-3	-	TRBJ2-7	TGTGCCGTCCTACGGGGCTCATGGGGCTACGAGCAGTACTTC	CAVLRGSWGYEQYF
-	TRBV6-1	-	TRBJ2-7	TGTGCCAGCAGTGAACGGGGTTACGAGCAGTACTTC	CASSERGYEQYF
TRBD1	TRBV4-1	-	TRBJ1-3	TGCGCCAGCAGCCAAGCCAGGGGGAGCTCTGGAAACACCATATATTTT	CASSQARGSSGNTIYF
-	TRBV20-1	-	TRBJ1-2	TGCAGTGGGCCAGGGTGGTTCACCTTC	CSGPGWFTF
TRBD1	TRBV9	-	TRBJ1-2	TGTGCCAGCAGCCCTGAGCCCCAGGGGGGTTATGGCTACACCTTC	CASSPEPQGGYGYTF
-	TRBV5-1	-	TRBJ2-7	TGCGCCAGCAGCTCCCAGGGGAGCGGGGATTCCTACGAGCAGTACTTC	CASSSQGSGDSYEQYF
-	TRBV7-2	once	TRBJ2-5	TGTGCCAGCAGCTTACCAACAAAAGAGACCCAGTACTTC	CASSLPTKETQYF
-	TRBV28	-	TRBJ1-4	TGTGCCAGCAGTTTAGGAGGAGCAGGGCGGGGTGAAAAACTGTTTTTT	CASSLGGAGRGEKLFF
-	TRBV6-2/TRBV6-3	-	TRBJ2-1	TGTGCCAGCAGTTACCGGGCGGGGAGCTACAATGAGCAGTTCTTC	CASSYRAGSYNEQFF
-	TRBV7-2	-	TRBJ1-4	TGTGCCAGCAGCTTCGGCAGTGGTCTGGGGAATGAAAAACTGTTTTTT	CASSFGSGLGNEKLFF
-	TRBV5-1	once	TRBJ2-3	TGCGCCAGCAGCTTGGAAGATACGCAGTATTTT	CASSLEDTQYF
-	TRBV29-1	-	TRBJ1-1	TGCAGCGTTGAAGATCGCTGGGGGCTCATGAACACTGAAGCTTTCTTT	CSVEDRWGLMNTEAFF
TRBD1	TRBV5-5	-	TRBJ2-3	TGTGCCAGCACACCCCAGGACAGGGGCACAGATACGCAGTATTTT	CASTPQDRGTDTQYF
TRBD1	TRBV5-1	-	TRBJ2-2	TGCGCCAGCAGCGCCGGGACAGGGAACACCGGGGAGCTGTTTTTT	CASSAGTGNTGELFF
-	TRBV29-1	-	TRBJ1-1	TGCAGCGTTGCTGGGCCCACGAGGACTGAAGCTTTCTTT	CSVAGPTRTEAFF
-	TRBV10-1	-	TRBJ2-3	TGCGCCAGCAGTGGGGACGGGTCTGCCACGCAGTATTTT	CASSGDGSATQYF
TRBD1	TRBV19	-	TRBJ2-6	TGTGCCAGTAGTATCAGGGAGGGGACAGGGTTTGTAGGATCTGGGGCCAACGTCCTGACTTTC	CASSIREGTGFVGSGANVLTF
-	TRBV6-6	-	TRBJ1-6	TGTGCCAGCAGTTACATCGGGGGTAGGGATTCACCCCTCCACTTT	CASSYIGGRDSPLHF
TRBD2	TRBV19	-	TRBJ2-1	TGTGCCAGTCGGCGGGAGGGCCCTTTTCCTGAGCAGTTCTTC	CASRREGPFPEQFF
TRBD2	TRBV5-4	-	TRBJ2-2	TGTGCCAGCAGCTTGGCGGCGGGAGGGCCCACCGGGGAGCTGTTTTTT	CASSLAAGGPTGELFF
TRBD2	TRBV9	-	TRBJ2-3	TGTGCCAGCACCCGAAGCGGGAGTGGGGCCACAGATACGCAGTATTTT	CASTRSGSGATDTQYF